This TCR beta chain was identified in a study of T cells in Graves' hyperthyroidism and ophthalmopathy (dated by TCRdb to the late 2010s). Regarding the study in general: To identify distinguishing TCR V-J signatures, a discovery cohort of 95 to 100 patients was used, comprising some 43 with Graves' ophthalmopathy and under 60 with stable Graves' hyperthyroidism. An independent validation cohort of fewer than 20 hyperthyroidism patients and over 15 patients who later progressed to ophthalmopathy tested prospective prediction of ophthalmopathy. Once sampling was done, hyperthyroidism patients were given methimazole at a starting dose of 30 mg daily, whereas ophthalmopathy patients were given high-dose intravenous methylprednisolone. The paper reports TCR Vbeta CDR3 sequencing of approximately 130 peripheral blood samples: approximately 41 ophthalmopathy, roughly 80 hyperthyroidism and about 17 progressor patients. Thyroid tissue and blood T-cell repertoires from six Graves' hyperthyroidism patients were also compared in the study. The 100 discovery patients were divided at random into training and test sets in a 7:3 ratio.

Any patient with an uncontrolled infection, another autoimmune disease, pregnancy or lactation was excluded. Diagnoses relied on clinical symptoms, serum thyroxine and TRAb, thyroid ultrasound and orbital computed tomography. Trizol reagent was used to extract total RNA, and RNA quality was then checked on an Agilent 2100 Bioanalyzer. Notes on this clonotype: This receptor's antigen is unknown. Base qualities are not at hand, and no much larger clone is one base apart.

The TCR beta CDR3 regions were amplified from the RNA transcripts. A first-round RT-PCR of the TCR CDR3 used the HTBI primer set with the Qiagen OneStep RT-PCR kit. Libraries were constructed in a second round of multiplex PCR, after which size selection and purification were performed. Libraries were sequenced paired-end with 100 bp reads on an Illumina HiSeq2000. Per the authors' processing: Raw data were processed with SOAPnuke, discarding reads with adapters, uncalled bases, mean Phred below 15, or no exact constant-primer or identifier match. COPE v1.2.5 was used to merge the high-quality paired reads, and each unique nucleotide sequence was defined as a clonotype. MiTCR v1.1 was used to align the clonotypes against IMGT TRBV, TRBD and TRBJ reference segments. The analysis was restricted to V-J combinations with a frequency above 0.0001, which together covered approximately 99% of the repertoires. A TCS score was defined as the ratio between F50 (clonal expansion) and ExV (chaos), using BLOSUM62-based TCRdist between CDR3 peptides within each V-J. Welch's t-statistics and random forest reduced fewer than 550 V-J features to under 15, which were used in a naive Bayes classifier (R e1071). The similarity between thyroid and blood repertoires was quantified using the Morisita-Horn index. In-frame beta chains were kept once TCRdb had trimmed the public reads at Q25 with fastp and called clones with MiXCR. Every CDR3 protein is listed once, alongside the most common genes and DNA of its rows. It is TCRdb's table, rather than the study itself, that gives the V and J calls and clone size. This sample gives approximately 700,000 distinct CDR3 sequences in total; roughly 45% of them show up just once. The top ten clonotypes cover about 7.7% of the sample.

The CDR3 sequence holds 14 residues, the cysteine and phenylalanine included. Of all the DNA, just the CDR3 is kept, 42 bases in frame from base 1. CDR1 MNHEY and CDR2 SVGAGI were looked up in the germline V gene. V was cut back by 0 bases and J by 4 bases, leaving a gap of 9 bases between them. Paper-wide results and their limitations: Most expanded thyroid clonotypes (frequency above 0.001) were also found in blood, which suggests that blood repertoires may mirror thyroid immune responses. In validation, progression to ophthalmopathy was predicted by the model with around 71% sensitivity and nearly 75% specificity, a median of around 5.9 months before onset. Sample size was not statistically predetermined, and blinding of investigators to group allocation was not performed. In cross-validation, a model built on a 13 V-J signature told ophthalmopathy apart from stable hyperthyroidism with less than 90% sensitivity and about 81% specificity, and in testing the same model reached 80%/75%.

Sample: peripheral blood or thyroid tissue (not recorded which). The TCR comes from an adult man with Graves' disease, either hyperthyroidism or ophthalmopathy (not recorded which). The rearranged chain carries TRBV6-5 and TRBJ1-2; TRBD1 is perhaps the D gene, given 5 matching bases. The CDR3 reads as follows: CASSYSSGTYGYTF. The nucleotides are TGTGCCAGCAGTTACTCCTCAGGGACCTATGGCTACACCTTC.